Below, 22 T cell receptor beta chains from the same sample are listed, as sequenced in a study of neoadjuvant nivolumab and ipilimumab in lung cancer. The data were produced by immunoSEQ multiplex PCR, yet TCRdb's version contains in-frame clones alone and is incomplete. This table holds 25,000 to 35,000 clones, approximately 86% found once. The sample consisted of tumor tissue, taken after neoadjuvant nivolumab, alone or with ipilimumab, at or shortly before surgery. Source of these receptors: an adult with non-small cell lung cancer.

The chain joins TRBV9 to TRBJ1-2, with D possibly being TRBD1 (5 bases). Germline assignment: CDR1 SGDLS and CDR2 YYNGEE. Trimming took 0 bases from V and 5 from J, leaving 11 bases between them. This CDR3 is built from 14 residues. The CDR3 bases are TGTGCCAGCAGCGTAGCCCCTCAGGGTTATGGCTACACCTTC. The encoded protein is CASSVAPQGYGYTF.

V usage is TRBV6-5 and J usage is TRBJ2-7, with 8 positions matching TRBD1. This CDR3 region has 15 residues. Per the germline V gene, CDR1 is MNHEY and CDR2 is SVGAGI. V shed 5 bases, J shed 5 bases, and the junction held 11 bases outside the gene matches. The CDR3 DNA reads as TGTGCCAGCAGTAACTATGACAGGGGTGGAAACGAGCAGTACTTC. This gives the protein CASSNYDRGGNEQYF.

CDR3 region: CATSKGQGDTEAFF. Written as DNA, the CDR3 is TGTGCCACCAGCAAAGGACAGGGTGACACTGAAGCTTTCTTT. The gene calls are TRBV15 and TRBJ1-1; 8 positions agree with TRBD1. The CDR3 consists of 14 residues. With 4 bases clipped from V and 3 bases from J, the junction kept 4 bases outside the gene matches. Germline values: CDR1 LNHNV, CDR2 YYDKDF (reference sequence).

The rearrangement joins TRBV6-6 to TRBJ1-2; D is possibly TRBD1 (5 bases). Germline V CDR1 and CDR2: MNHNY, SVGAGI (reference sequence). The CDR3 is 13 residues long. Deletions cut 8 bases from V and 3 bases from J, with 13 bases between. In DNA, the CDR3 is TGTGCCAGCGGATCCGGGACGGACTATGGCTACACCTTC. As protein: CASGSGTDYGYTF.

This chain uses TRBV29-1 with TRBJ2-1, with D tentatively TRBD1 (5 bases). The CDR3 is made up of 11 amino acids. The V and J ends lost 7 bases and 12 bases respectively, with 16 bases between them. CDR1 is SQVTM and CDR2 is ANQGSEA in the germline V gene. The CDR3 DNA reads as TGCAGCGCAGTCCGGTTGGGGCTGCAGTTCTTC. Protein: CSAVRLGLQFF.

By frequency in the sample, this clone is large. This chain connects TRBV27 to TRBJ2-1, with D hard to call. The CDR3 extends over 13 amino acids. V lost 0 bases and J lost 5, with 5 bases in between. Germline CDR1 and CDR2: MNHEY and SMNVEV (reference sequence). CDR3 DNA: TGTGCCAGCAGTTTATCTGAAGACAATGAGCAGTTCTTC. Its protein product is CASSLSEDNEQFF.

Here the CDR3 reads CASSFQEETQYF. CDR3 nucleotide sequence: TGCGCCAGCAGCTTTCAGGAGGAGACCCAGTACTTC. V is TRBV5-1 and J is TRBJ2-5; D unresolved. The CDR3 consists of 12 residues. V gave up 2 bases and J gave up 5 bases, with 7 bases separating them. Per the germline V gene, CDR1 is SGHRS and CDR2 is YFSETQ.

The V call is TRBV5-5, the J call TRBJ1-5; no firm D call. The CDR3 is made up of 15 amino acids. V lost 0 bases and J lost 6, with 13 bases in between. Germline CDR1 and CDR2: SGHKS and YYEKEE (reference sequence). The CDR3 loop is CASSLAVGVSQPQHF. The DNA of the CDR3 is TGTGCCAGCAGCTTGGCCGTTGGGGTCAGTCAGCCCCAGCATTTT.

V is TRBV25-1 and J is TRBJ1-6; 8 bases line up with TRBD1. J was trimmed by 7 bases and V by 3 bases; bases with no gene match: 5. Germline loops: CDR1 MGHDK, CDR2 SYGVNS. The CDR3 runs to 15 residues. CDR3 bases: TGTGCCAGCAGTGACGACAGGGGTAGGAATTCACCCCTCCACTTT. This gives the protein CASSDDRGRNSPLHF. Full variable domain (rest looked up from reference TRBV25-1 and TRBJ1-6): EADIYQTPRYLVIGTGKKITLECSQTMGHDKMYWYQQDPGMELHLIHYSYGVNSTEKGDLSSESTVSRIRTEHFPLTLESARPSHTSQYLCASSDDRGRNSPLHFGNGTRLTVT.

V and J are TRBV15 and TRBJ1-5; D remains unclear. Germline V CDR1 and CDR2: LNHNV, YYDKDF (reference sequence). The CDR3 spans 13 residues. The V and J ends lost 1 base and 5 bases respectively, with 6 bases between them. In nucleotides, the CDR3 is TGTGCCACCAGCAGAGGTTCGTATCAGCCCCAGCATTTT. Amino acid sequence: CATSRGSYQPQHF.

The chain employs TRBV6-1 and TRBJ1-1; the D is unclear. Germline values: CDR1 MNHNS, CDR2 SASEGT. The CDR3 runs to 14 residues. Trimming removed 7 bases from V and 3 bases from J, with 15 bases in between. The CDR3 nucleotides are TGTGCCAGCATTACCCTCGACGGCCACACTGAAGCTTTCTTT. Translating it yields CASITLDGHTEAFF.

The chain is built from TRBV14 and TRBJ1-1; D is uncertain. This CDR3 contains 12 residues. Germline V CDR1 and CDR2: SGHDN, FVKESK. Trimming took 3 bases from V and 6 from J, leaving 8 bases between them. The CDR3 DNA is TGTGCCAGCAGCCAGGGAGGTGCTGAAGCTTTCTTT. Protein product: CASSQGGAEAFF.

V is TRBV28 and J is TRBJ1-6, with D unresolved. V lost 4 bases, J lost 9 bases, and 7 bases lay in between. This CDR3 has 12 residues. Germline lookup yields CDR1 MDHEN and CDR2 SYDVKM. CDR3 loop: CASSSFFSPLHF. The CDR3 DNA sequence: TGTGCCAGCAGTTCCTTCTTTTCACCCCTCCACTTT.

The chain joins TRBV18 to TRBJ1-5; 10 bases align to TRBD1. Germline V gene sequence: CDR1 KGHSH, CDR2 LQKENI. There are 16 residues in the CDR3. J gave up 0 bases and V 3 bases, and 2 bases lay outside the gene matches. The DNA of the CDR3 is TGTGCCAGCTCACCCGGACAGGGGGGTAGCAATCAGCCCCAGCATTTT. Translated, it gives CASSPGQGGSNQPQHF.

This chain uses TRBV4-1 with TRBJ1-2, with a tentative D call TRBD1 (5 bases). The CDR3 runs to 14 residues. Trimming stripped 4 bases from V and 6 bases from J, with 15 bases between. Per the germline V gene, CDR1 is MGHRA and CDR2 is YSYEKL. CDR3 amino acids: CASSRIAGTDGYTF. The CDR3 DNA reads TGCGCCAGCAGCCGGATCGCCGGGACTGATGGCTACACCTTC.

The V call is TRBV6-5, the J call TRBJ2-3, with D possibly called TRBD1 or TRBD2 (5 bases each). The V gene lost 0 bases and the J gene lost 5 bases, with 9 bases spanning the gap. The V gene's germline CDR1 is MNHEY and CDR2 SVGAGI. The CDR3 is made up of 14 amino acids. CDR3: CASSYSSRGDTQYF. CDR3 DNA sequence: TGTGCCAGCAGTTACTCTTCGAGGGGAGATACGCAGTATTTT.

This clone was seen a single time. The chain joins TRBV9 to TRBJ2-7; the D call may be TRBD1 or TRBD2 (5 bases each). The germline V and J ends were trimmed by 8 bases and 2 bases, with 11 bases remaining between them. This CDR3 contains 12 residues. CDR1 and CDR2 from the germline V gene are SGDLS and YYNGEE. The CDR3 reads CARGDPTYEQYF. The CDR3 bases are TGTGCCAGGGGGGACCCTACCTACGAGCAGTACTTC.

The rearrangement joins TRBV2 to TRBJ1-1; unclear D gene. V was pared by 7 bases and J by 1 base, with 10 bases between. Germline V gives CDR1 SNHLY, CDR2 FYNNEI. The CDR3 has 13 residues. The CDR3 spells CASTAWGNTEAFF. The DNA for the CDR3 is TGTGCCAGCACTGCTTGGGGGAACACTGAAGCTTTCTTT.

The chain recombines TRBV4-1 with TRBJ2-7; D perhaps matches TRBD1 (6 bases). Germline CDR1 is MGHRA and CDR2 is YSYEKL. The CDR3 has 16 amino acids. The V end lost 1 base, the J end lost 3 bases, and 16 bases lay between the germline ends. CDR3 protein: CASSQGDLQGNYEQYF. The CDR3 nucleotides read TGCGCCAGCAGCCAAGGCGACTTACAGGGAAACTACGAGCAGTACTTC.

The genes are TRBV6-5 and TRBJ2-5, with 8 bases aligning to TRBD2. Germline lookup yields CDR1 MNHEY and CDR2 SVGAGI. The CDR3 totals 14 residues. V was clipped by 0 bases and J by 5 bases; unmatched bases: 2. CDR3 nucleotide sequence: TGTGCCAGCAGTTACTCGACTAGCGAGGAGACCCAGTACTTC. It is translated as CASSYSTSEETQYF.

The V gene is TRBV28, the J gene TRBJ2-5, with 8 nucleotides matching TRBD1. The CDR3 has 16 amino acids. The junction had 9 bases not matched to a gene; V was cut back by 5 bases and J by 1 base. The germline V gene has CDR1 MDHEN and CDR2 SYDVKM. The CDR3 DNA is TGTGCCAGCAGTCCAGACAGGGGCCTCTTCCAAGAGACCCAGTACTTC. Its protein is CASSPDRGLFQETQYF.

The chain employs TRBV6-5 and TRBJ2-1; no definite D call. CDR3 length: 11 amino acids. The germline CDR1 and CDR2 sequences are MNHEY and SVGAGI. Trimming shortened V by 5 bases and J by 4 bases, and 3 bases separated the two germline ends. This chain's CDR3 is CASSLYNEQFF. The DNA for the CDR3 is TGTGCCAGCAGTCTGTACAATGAGCAGTTCTTC.